The 4 T cell receptor beta chains listed next were all sequenced from one sample in a study of blood T cells in healthy people across ages. A second PCR, run for roughly 6 to 11 cycles, used a sample-barcoded 5' primer plus a J-beta primer mix. TCRdb independently ran MiXCR on the 5' RACE reads; one entry per CDR3 protein. Of 850,000 to 1,100,000 distinct CDR3 sequences listed, approximately 38% were seen once; the top ten hold about an eighth. Sequenced material: blood. These receptors originate from a man between 18 and 29 years old in good health.

The chain has TRBV10-3 and TRBJ1-1; D uncertain. Trimming stripped 6 bases from V and 0 bases from J, with 11 bases between. The CDR3 runs 14 residues. Germline CDR1 and CDR2: ENHRY and SYGVKD. The CDR3 region is CAISMEFMNTEAFF. The CDR3 nucleotides read TGTGCCATCAGCATGGAATTCATGAACACTGAAGCTTTCTTT.

This clonotype was seen only a few times. The V call is TRBV6-5, the J call TRBJ1-2; D not certain. Germline CDR1 reads MNHEY; CDR2 reads SVGAGI. Trimming took 7 bases from V and 0 from J, leaving 9 bases between them. There are 13 residues in the CDR3. CDR3 nucleotide sequence: TGTGCCAGCAAACTGACACCTAACTATGGCTACACCTTC. Residues: CASKLTPNYGYTF.

The V call is TRBV7-9, the J call TRBJ1-4; 10 positions agree with TRBD1. CDR3 length: 18 amino acids. Germline CDR1 reads SEHNR; CDR2 reads FQNEAQ (reference sequence). V trimming: 0 bases; J trimming: 7 bases; junction bases outside the gene matches: 11. CDR3 region: CASSLAGQGIFLGEKLFF. DNA of the CDR3: TGTGCCAGCAGCTTAGCGGGACAGGGGATTTTTCTCGGTGAAAAACTGTTTTTT.

This chain joins TRBV12-3 or TRBV12-4 and TRBJ1-2; D uncertain. CDR3 size: 14 residues. Trimming pared 2 bases from V and 2 bases from J, leaving 9 bases between. CDR3 loop: CASSLRPKNYGYTF. CDR3 DNA: TGTGCCAGCAGTTTAAGGCCGAAAAACTATGGCTACACCTTC.